This T cell receptor beta chain was sequenced for a study of T-cell memory formation after mild COVID-19 (dated by TCRdb to the early 2020s). The study in broad terms: Most TCR sequence clusters were specific to one of the two donors. T-cell clones expanding and contracting after mild COVID-19 in two donors were tracked by longitudinal TCRalpha and TCRbeta repertoire sequencing. The cohort was made up of two young adult volunteers, one female and one male, who were previously healthy.

This clonotype was counted between two and nine times. No cognate antigen has been identified for it. Qualities for individual bases were not recorded, and no much larger clone is one base off. Based on the germline V gene, the CDR1 and CDR2 sequences are SQVTM and ANQGSEA. Deletion took 6 bases off V and 3 bases off J, with a span of 18 bases between the germline ends. Reading from cysteine to phenylalanine, the CDR3 counts 15 amino acids. The sequence is cut down to CDR3 DNA, 45 bases in frame from base 1. TCRdb records Illumina NovaSeq 6000 as the sequencer. cDNA libraries for TCRalpha and TCRbeta were prepared by 5'RACE using constant-segment primers, with sample barcodes and unique molecular identifiers added. Trizol reagent was used to extract RNA from every sample. Amplification of the libraries took two PCR steps, and the second step added a second sample barcode plus Illumina TruSeq adapters. Sequencing of the libraries was done on an Illumina NovaSeq, producing 2 x 150 bp paired-end reads. In the original analysis: Demultiplexing of reads and collapsing into UMI-guided consensus sequences were performed with migec v1.2.7. With mixcr v2.1.11, UMI consensuses were aligned to TRA and TRB V and J templates and assembled into clonotypes. Expanded or contracted clonotypes were those called significant by both edgeR and NoisET, with noise models trained on biological replicates. edgeR calls used a false discovery rate-adjusted p below 0.01 and a log2 fold-change threshold of 1. As an exploratory analysis of dynamics, max-normalized trajectories of the 1000 most abundant clonotypes were examined by PCA with hierarchical clustering. The CD4 or CD8 phenotype of responding clones was assigned using the separately sequenced CD4+ and CD8+ repertoires. The public reads were run again by TCRdb, first through fastp at Q25 and then through MiXCR, and only productive beta chains were kept. Records with the same CDR3 protein are collapsed into one entry carrying the most frequent genes and DNA. The V and J calls and clone size come from TCRdb's table, not from the authors' own analysis. This sample is represented by approximately 340,000 distinct CDR3 sequences; approximately 13% of them were singletons. The ten largest clones add up to 20% to 25% of the sample.

Ficoll-Paque density gradient centrifugation was the method used to isolate PBMCs. On the study overall, not on this receptor specifically: Whether the second-wave clones peaking on day 37 were SARS-CoV-2 specific was not confirmed. Balanced CD4/CD8 phenotypes were observed for clones contracting from day 15 to 85, whereas a bias towards CD4+ was observed for a second wave of clones expanding from day 15 to 37. Contracting CD4+ clones turned up mainly in the CM and EM memory subsets, whereas EMRA was where CD8+ clones were enriched. The study covered only a couple of mild cases, and larger cohorts including severe cases with pre-infection samples were considered necessary. The detection of some responding clones in pre-infection memory suggests that pre-existing cross-reactive memory T cells joined the SARS-CoV-2 response.

Recombination connected TRBV29-1 to TRBJ2-1, with no D gene named confidently. This receptor was identified in a man between 18 and 35 years old who had mild COVID-19 (a few samples of this study predate the infection). The sample titles of this study are shuffled in the database, so cell type and time point are left out; the donor was told from shared clones. Sequenced sample: PBMCs or a T cell subset sorted from them (not recorded which). The DNA sequence reads TGCAGCGTCCAAGGTGGGGAAAAACTCTACAATGAGCAGTTCTTC. This translates into CSVQGGEKLYNEQFF.